This T cell receptor (beta chain) originates from a study of naive and memory T cell subsets. The V gene's germline CDR1 is WSHSY and CDR2 SAAADI. The CDR3 runs 13 residues. Trimming cost V 0 bases and J 9 bases, with 9 bases left between them. A remark on this clonotype: Its target is not known.

The beta constant-region primer was an equimolar mix of two oligonucleotides covering TRBC1 and TRBC2. The ligated cDNA underwent four PCR rounds using SP2 and nested alpha and beta constant-region primers. TCRdb re-derived calls from the UMI-ligation and nested PCR reads in MiXCR, one entry per CDR3 protein. The sample contains over 110,000 distinct CDR3 sequences, around 21% of which appear only once. Study observations and caveats: Naive repertoires, especially CD8, held a few larger clonotypes, possibly memory cells re-expressing CD45RA.

Sequential positive selection took CD4 T cells first, then CD8 T cells. V is TRBV10-2 and J is TRBJ2-1; D call uncertain. The TCR originated in a human donor in good health. Sequenced input: naive CD8+ T cells from blood. CDR3 in amino acids: CASSESRSPEQFF. The CDR3 bases are TGCGCCAGCAGTGAGTCGAGGAGTCCTGAGCAGTTCTTC.